One sample yielded the 19 T cell receptor beta chains listed below, sequenced in a study of T-cell memory formation after mild COVID-19 (dated by TCRdb to 2020 to 2022). Library prep was done by 5' RACE. The listed sequencing device is Illumina NovaSeq 6000. TCRdb trimmed the raw reads at Q25, called clones with MiXCR and kept productive beta chains. Records with the same CDR3 protein are collapsed into one entry carrying the most frequent genes and DNA. Within this sample are 40,000 to 55,000 distinct CDR3 sequences, with 7.3% of them counted one time only. The ten largest clones capture approximately 1.5% of the sample. The sequenced sample was PBMCs or a T cell subset sorted from them (not recorded which). The receptors come from a man in his late teens or twenties who had mild COVID-19 (a few samples of this study predate the infection). The sample titles of this study are shuffled in the database, so cell type and time point are left out; the donor was told from shared clones.

This clonotype has just a few counts. V usage is TRBV7-3 and J usage is TRBJ2-5; D possibly uses TRBD1 or TRBD2 (5 bases each). Germline V gives CDR1 SGHTA, CDR2 FQGTGA. Trimming stripped 6 bases from V and 2 bases from J, with 16 bases between. This CDR3 contains 15 residues. In DNA, the CDR3 is TGTGCCAGCAGTTTGATAGGTGGGGGACAAGAGACCCAGTACTTC. The encoded protein is CASSLIGGGQETQYF.

The gene calls are TRBV20-1 and TRBJ2-3; D might be TRBD1 (8 bases). V lost 1 base and J 1 base, leaving 18 bases between the germline ends. The CDR3 extends over 17 amino acids. Germline CDR1 is DFQATT and CDR2 is SNEGSKA (reference sequence). CDR3 residues: CSARALGQGGRTDTQYF. The DNA of the CDR3 is TGCAGTGCTAGAGCTCTTGGACAGGGAGGGCGCACAGATACGCAGTATTTT.

This clonotype was counted a few times. The rearrangement joins TRBV3-1 to TRBJ2-1; D unclear. V was shortened by 1 base and J by 1 base, with 5 bases between the two germline ends. Germline values: CDR1 LGHDT, CDR2 YNNKEL (reference sequence). This CDR3 is built from 14 residues. Here the CDR3 DNA reads TGTGCCAGCAGCCAAGGAGCATCCTACAATGAGCAGTTCTTC. Translation gives CASSQGASYNEQFF.

This clonotype has only a few counts. The chain carries TRBV12-3 or TRBV12-4 and TRBJ1-1; TRBD1 matches at 9 bases. The CDR3 contains 13 residues. J gave up 8 bases and V 5 bases, and 6 bases lay outside the gene matches. CDR3 amino acids: CASSPQTGGEAFF. For the CDR3, the DNA is TGTGCCAGCAGTCCTCAGACAGGGGGGGAAGCTTTCTTT.

This clonotype came up many times. This sequence joins TRBV7-2 and TRBJ1-1; the match to TRBD1 covers 7 bases. V was clipped by 7 bases and J by 1 base; unmatched bases: 6. The CDR3 totals 14 residues. CDR1 is SGHTA and CDR2 is FQGNSA in the germline V gene. CDR3 sequence (DNA): TGTGCCAGCACCCTTCACAGGGGGAACACTGAAGCTTTCTTT. It yields the protein CASTLHRGNTEAFF. Complete variable domain (other parts from reference TRBV7-2 and TRBJ1-1): GAGVSQSPSNKVTEKGKDVELRCDPISGHTALYWYRQSLGQGLEFLIYFQGNSAPDKSGLPSDRFSAERTGGSVSTLTIQRTQQEDSAVYLCASTLHRGNTEAFFGQGTRLTVV.

This clonotype rates as medium-sized. The chain links TRBV5-6 to TRBJ2-3, with a tentative D call TRBD2 (7 bases). V gave up 2 bases and J gave up 1 base, with 8 bases separating them. The length of the CDR3 is 14 residues. Germline V CDR1 and CDR2: SGHDT, YYEEEE. Written as DNA, the CDR3 is TGTGCCAGCAGCTTCGGGGGGCGCACAGATACGCAGTATTTT. It specifies CASSFGGRTDTQYF.

V usage is TRBV5-5 and J usage is TRBJ1-1, with 8 bases identical to TRBD1. Germline-derived CDR1 and CDR2 are SGHKS and YYEKEE (reference sequence). The V segment lost 1 base and the J segment 6 bases; nucleotides outside the gene matches: 8. CDR3 length equals 15 residues. Here the CDR3 reads CASSLRQGAFAEAFF. CDR3 nucleotide sequence: TGTGCCAGCAGCTTGAGGCAGGGGGCCTTCGCTGAAGCTTTCTTT.

V gene TRBV5-1 combines with J gene TRBJ2-5; 16 bases are a match to TRBD2. Germline lookup yields CDR1 SGHRS and CDR2 YFSETQ. The V gene end was trimmed by 4 bases and the J gene end by 5 bases; junction bases not matched to a gene: 8. The CDR3 is 17 amino acids. The CDR3 reads CASSLGTSGGAKETQYF. The CDR3 DNA reads as TGCGCCAGCAGCCTGGGGACTAGCGGGGGGGCCAAGGAGACCCAGTACTTC.

The rearrangement links TRBV15 to TRBJ2-2, with 12 bases matching TRBD2. The CDR3 covers 18 residues. The V and J ends lost 0 bases and 0 bases, in that order; junction bases with no gene match: 2. Germline CDR1 and CDR2: LNHNV and YYDKDF (reference sequence). The CDR3 protein is CATSRDLAGGTNTGELFF. For the CDR3, the DNA is TGTGCCACCAGCAGAGACCTAGCGGGGGGGACGAACACCGGGGAGCTGTTTTTT.

This clonotype was recorded a few times. The chain combines TRBV6-2 or TRBV6-3 with TRBJ2-7; D is ambiguous. The CDR3 runs to 12 residues. Trimming pared 4 bases from V and 3 bases from J, leaving 7 bases between. Germline V lookup: CDR1 MNHEY, CDR2 SVGEGT. The CDR3 sequence is CASSSPLYEQYV. CDR3 in DNA: TGTGCCAGCAGTTCCCCCCTCTACGAGCAGTACGTC.

This clonotype was observed at least ten times. The rearrangement links TRBV11-2 to TRBJ2-1; TRBD2 is a possible D gene (6 bases). The CDR3 is 19 amino acids. The ends were cut back, 4 bases at V and 0 bases at J, with 22 bases in the middle. Germline V gene lookup returns CDR1 SGHAT and CDR2 FQNNGV. The CDR3 DNA sequence: TGTGCCAGCAGCTCCAGGGCAGCGGGCGCCCCGAGCTCCTACAATGAGCAGTTCTTC. Translated: CASSSRAAGAPSSYNEQFF.

This clonotype has more than one count but fewer than ten. The chain employs TRBV5-1 and TRBJ1-1; a possible D gene is TRBD1 (6 bases). The germline V and J ends were trimmed by 5 bases and 0 bases, with 17 bases remaining between them. The V gene's germline CDR1 is SGHRS and CDR2 YFSETQ. The CDR3 is 16 amino acids. The CDR3 region has the DNA TGCGCCAGCAGAAAGGACAGCGGCCTCATGAACACTGAAGCTTTCTTT. Encoded protein: CASRKDSGLMNTEAFF. Combining the CDR3 with reference TRBV5-1 and TRBJ1-1 gives the whole variable domain KAGVTQTPRYLIKTRGQQVTLSCSPISGHRSVSWYQQTPGQGLQFLFEYFSETQRNKGNFPGRFSGRQFSNSRSEMNVSTLELGDSALYLCASRKDSGLMNTEAFFGQGTRLTVV.

This clonotype occurred many times. The rearrangement joins TRBV5-1 to TRBJ2-3; D ambiguous. Germline V CDR1 and CDR2: SGHRS, YFSETQ. CDR3 size: 14 residues. With 0 bases removed from V and 4 bases from J, the gap between germline ends came to 9 bases. CDR3: CASSLANFPDTQYF. The CDR3 nucleotides are TGCGCCAGCAGCTTGGCAAACTTTCCAGATACGCAGTATTTT.

V gene TRBV6-2 or TRBV6-3 combines with J gene TRBJ1-5, with D perhaps TRBD1 (5 bases). V lost 2 bases and J 6 bases, leaving 17 bases between the germline ends. CDR1 is MNHEY and CDR2 is SVGEGT in the germline V gene. The CDR3 spans 16 residues. CDR3: CASSYDTGSGSQPQHF. The DNA for the CDR3 is TGTGCCAGCAGTTACGATACAGGCTCAGGGAGTCAGCCCCAGCATTTT.

This clonotype has a count of ten or more. CDR3 in DNA: TGTGCCAGCAGCTACATAGATACGCAGTATTTT. Its translation: CASSYIDTQYF. The V gene is TRBV7-9, the J gene TRBJ2-3; the D is unclear. Germline CDR1 SEHNR, CDR2 FQNEAQ (reference sequence). V lost 4 bases, J lost 5 bases, and 4 bases lay in between. The CDR3 has 11 amino acids. Full variable domain (rest looked up from reference TRBV7-9 and TRBJ2-3): DTGVSQNPRHKITKRGQNVTFRCDPISEHNRLYWYRQTLGQGPEFLTYFQNEAQLEKSRLLSDRFSAERPKGSFSTLEIQRTEQGDSAMYLCASSYIDTQYFGPGTRLTVL.

The table lists this clonotype with many counts. The chain combines TRBV4-1 with TRBJ2-3, with a tentative D call TRBD1 (6 bases). There are 16 residues in the CDR3. Trimming cost V 0 bases and J 0 bases, with 10 bases left between them. Germline V lookup: CDR1 MGHRA, CDR2 YSYEKL. CDR3 amino acids: CASSQEGHPSTDTQYF. The CDR3 DNA reads TGCGCCAGCAGCCAAGAGGGACATCCTAGCACAGATACGCAGTATTTT.

The sample holds a few counts of this clonotype. The CDR3, as DNA: TGTGCCACCAGTGATTCCAGGGGGTCGGGAACTGAAGCTTTCTTT. Its translation: CATSDSRGSGTEAFF. The V and J genes are TRBV24-1 and TRBJ1-1; TRBD1 matches 7 bases. The J segment lost 5 bases and the V segment lost 2 bases, leaving 7 bases of the junction unmatched. Germline V CDR1 and CDR2: KGHDR, SFDVKD. The CDR3 spans 15 residues.

This clonotype was seen more than once but under ten times. The V and J genes are TRBV24-1 and TRBJ2-1, with D perhaps matching TRBD1 or TRBD2 (5 bases each). This CDR3 contains 16 residues. Germline CDR1 reads KGHDR; CDR2 reads SFDVKD. V shed 0 bases and J shed 6 bases, with 14 bases lying between them. The CDR3 sequence: CATSDLARRGRNEQFF. Written as DNA, the CDR3 is TGTGCCACCAGTGATTTGGCACGACGGGGACGCAATGAGCAGTTCTTC.

A single count supports this clonotype. The chain combines TRBV24-1 with TRBJ2-1; D is uncertain. Germline loops: CDR1 KGHDR, CDR2 SFDVKD. The CDR3 has 12 amino acids. V lost 5 bases, J lost 3 bases, and 4 bases lay in between. The CDR3 sequence is CATSAGYNEQFF. CDR3 DNA: TGTGCCACCAGTGCGGGCTACAATGAGCAGTTCTTC.